This T cell receptor (beta chain) appears in the sequencing data of a study of CD4 T cells in relation to SARS-CoV-2 and coronaviruses. Turning to the study itself: PBMCs were cultured with antigen for approximately nine days before TCR beta sequencing. Negative control cultures got HIV-1 Nef peptides or no peptide.

The assay was immunoSEQ multiplex PCR, and TCRdb's table has in-frame clones only and misses some. The sample lists 20,000 to 25,000 clones; about 80% were seen once. For this clone: Its antigen is not identified.

V lost 1 base and J lost 3; bases outside the gene matches: 4. CDR3 length equals 15 residues. CDR1 and CDR2 from the germline V gene are SGHRS and YFSETQ. CD4+ T cells from unexposed donors were obtained before the COVID-19 pandemic (2011-2018). CD4+ T cells were isolated from the cells after 10 days of culture. Testing used SARS-CoV-2 S/N and four cold-coronavirus spikes on unexposed-donor CD4+ T cells, cells permitting. The sequence was collected from a human donor in good health. The sequenced material came from CD4+ T cells from PBMCs, cultured in vitro. J is TRBJ2-1 and V is TRBV5-1; 7 nucleotides line up with TRBD2. The CDR3 nucleotides read TGCGCCAGCAGCTTGCAGCGGGACCGCTACAATGAGCAGTTCTTC. Amino acids: CASSLQRDRYNEQFF.